This TCR beta chain was identified during a study of shared clonotypes between healthy human individuals. Overall study results and limits: Four donors shared about 4.5% of their naive CD4 clonotypes. Sampling was confined to blood; repertoires within tissues likely differ. The study found lower generation probabilities in non-shared clonotypes than in those shared by all four donors.

CDR1 LNHNV and CDR2 YYDKDF come from the germline V gene (reference sequence). V was trimmed by 2 bases and J by 4 bases, leaving 11 bases between them. The CDR3 has 14 residues. A note on this clone: No antigen is known for it.

Replicate sorted-subset PCRs were loaded with around 0.2 ug DNA, about 30,000 T cell genomes. The protocol was immunoSEQ multiplex PCR, while the TCRdb copy is restricted to in-frame clones and leaves out a portion. Among roughly 2.5 million clones listed, around nine tenths were seen once. The sequenced material came from naive CD4+ T cells sorted from blood. Subset meaning: CD45RA+ positively selected. This TCR was recovered from a young man in good health. The chain employs TRBV15 and TRBJ1-1, with D perhaps matching TRBD1 (5 bases). CDR3 residues: CATSRQGRVTEAFF. In DNA, the CDR3 is TGTGCCACCAGCAGACAGGGTAGGGTCACTGAAGCTTTCTTT.